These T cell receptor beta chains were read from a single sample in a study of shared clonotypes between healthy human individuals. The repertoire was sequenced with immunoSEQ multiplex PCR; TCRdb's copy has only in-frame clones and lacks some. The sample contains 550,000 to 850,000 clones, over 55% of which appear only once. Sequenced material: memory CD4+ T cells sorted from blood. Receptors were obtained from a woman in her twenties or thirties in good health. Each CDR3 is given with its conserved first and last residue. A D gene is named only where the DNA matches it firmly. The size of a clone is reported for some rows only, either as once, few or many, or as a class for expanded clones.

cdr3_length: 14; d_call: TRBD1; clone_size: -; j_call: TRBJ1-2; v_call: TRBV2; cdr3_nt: TGTGCCAGCAGTGAACCACAGGGGAACTATGGCTACACCTTC; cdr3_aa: CASSEPQGNYGYTF
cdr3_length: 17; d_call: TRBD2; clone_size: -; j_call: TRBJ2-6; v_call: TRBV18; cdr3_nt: TGTGCCAGCTCATCACTAGCGAGGGGCTCTGGGGCCAACGTCCTGACTTTC; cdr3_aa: CASSSLARGSGANVLTF
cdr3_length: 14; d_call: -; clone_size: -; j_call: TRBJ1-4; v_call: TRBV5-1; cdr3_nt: TGCGCCAGCAGCTTGGTTGCTGGGACGGAACGGCTGTTTTTT; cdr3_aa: CASSLVAGTERLFF
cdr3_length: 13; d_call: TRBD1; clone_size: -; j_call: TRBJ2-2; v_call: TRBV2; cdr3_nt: TGTGCCAGTCGACAGGGTGGCACCGGGGAGCTGTTTTTT; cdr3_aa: CASRQGGTGELFF
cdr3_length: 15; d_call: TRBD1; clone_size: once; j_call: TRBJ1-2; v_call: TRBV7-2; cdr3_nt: TGTGCCAGCAGGGTCCTGGACAGGGTCCCCTATGGCTACACCTTC; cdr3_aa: CASRVLDRVPYGYTF
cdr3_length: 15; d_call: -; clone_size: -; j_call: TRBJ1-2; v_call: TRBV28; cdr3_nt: TGTGCCACCCACCTCCGGGACGTCGCCCTCTATGGCTACACCTTC; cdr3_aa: CATHLRDVALYGYTF
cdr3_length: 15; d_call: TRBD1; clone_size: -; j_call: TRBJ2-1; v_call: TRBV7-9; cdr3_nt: TGTGCCAGCAGTCCATCCGGGACAGGGGGGAATGAGCAGTTCTTC; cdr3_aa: CASSPSGTGGNEQFF
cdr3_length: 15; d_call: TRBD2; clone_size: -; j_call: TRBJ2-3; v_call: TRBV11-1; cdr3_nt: TGTGCCAGCAGCCCGGGGACTAGCTTTGAGGATACGCAGTATTTT; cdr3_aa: CASSPGTSFEDTQYF
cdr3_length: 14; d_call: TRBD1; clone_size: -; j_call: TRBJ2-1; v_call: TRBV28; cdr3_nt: TGTGCCAGCAGTCAACAGGGGGCGAGGAATGAGCAGTTCTTC; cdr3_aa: CASSQQGARNEQFF
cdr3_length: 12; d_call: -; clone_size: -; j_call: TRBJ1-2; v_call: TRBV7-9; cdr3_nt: TGTGCCAGCAGCTTCCAGGTCGATGGCTACACCTTC; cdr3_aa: CASSFQVDGYTF
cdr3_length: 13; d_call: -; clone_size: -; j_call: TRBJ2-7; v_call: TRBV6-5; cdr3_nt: TGTGCCAGCAGTTACTCGGGCCTGCGGGAGCAGTACTTC; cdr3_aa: CASSYSGLREQYF
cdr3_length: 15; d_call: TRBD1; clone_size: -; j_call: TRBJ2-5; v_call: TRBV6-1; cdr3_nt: TGTGCCAGCAGGGCAGGGGGCGCTTCCCAAGAGACCCAGTACTTC; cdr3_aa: CASRAGGASQETQYF
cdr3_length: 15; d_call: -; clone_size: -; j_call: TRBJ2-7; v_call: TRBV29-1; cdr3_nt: TGCAGCGTTGCCTCTGGGGCTACAGGGCCATACGAGCAGTACTTC; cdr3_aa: CSVASGATGPYEQYF
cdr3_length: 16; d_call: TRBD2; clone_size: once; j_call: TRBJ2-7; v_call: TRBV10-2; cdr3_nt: TGCGCCAGCAGTGAGTCGAATCTAGCGGTCTCCTACGAGCAGTACTTC; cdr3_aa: CASSESNLAVSYEQYF
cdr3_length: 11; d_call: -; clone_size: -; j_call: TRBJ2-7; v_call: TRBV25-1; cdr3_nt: TGTGCCAGCAGTGGCTCCATAGATTCGTACTTC; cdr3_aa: CASSGSIDSYF
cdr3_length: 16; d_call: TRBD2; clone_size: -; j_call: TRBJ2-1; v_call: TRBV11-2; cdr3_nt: TGTGCCAGCAGCTTAGAGGGCCTAGCGGGGTACAATGAGCAGTTCTTC; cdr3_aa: CASSLEGLAGYNEQFF
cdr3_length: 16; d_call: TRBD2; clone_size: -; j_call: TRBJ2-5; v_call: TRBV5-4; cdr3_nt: TGTGCCAGCAGCTTGGCCCTAGCGGGAGGCCAAGAGACCCAGTACTTC; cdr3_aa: CASSLALAGGQETQYF
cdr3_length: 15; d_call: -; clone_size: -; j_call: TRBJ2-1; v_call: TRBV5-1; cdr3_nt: TGCGCCAGCACCAAAGACTTAGCCTCGTACAATGAGCAGTTCTTC; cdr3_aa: CASTKDLASYNEQFF
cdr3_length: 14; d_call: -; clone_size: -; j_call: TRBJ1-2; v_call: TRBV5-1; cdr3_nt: TGCGCCAGCAGCTTGGAGGGAGTAGGGTTCGGCTACACCTTC; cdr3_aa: CASSLEGVGFGYTF
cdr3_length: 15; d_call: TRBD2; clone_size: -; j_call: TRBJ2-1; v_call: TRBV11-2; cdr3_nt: TGTGCCAGCAGCTTCGGGAGCGGGAGTACTGATGAGCAGTTCTTC; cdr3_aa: CASSFGSGSTDEQFF
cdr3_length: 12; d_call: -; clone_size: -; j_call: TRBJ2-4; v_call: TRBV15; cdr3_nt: TGTGCCACCAGCAGAGCCAAAAACATTCAGTACTTC; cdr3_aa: CATSRAKNIQYF
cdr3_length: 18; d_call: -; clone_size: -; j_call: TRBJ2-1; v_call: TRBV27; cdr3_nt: TGTGCCAGCCCAATACTTCGCGGGACCCAGAGCTCCTACAATGAGCAGTTCTTC; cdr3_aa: CASPILRGTQSSYNEQFF
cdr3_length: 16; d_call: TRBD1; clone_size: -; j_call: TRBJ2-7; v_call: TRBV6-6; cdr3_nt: TGTGCCAGCAGTCCCGCCTTGGGACAGGGATACTACGAGCAGTACTTC; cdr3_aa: CASSPALGQGYYEQYF
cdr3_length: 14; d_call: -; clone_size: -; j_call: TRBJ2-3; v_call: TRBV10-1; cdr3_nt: TGCGCCAGCAGTGATAGGTGGGGGACAGATACGCAGTATTTT; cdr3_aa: CASSDRWGTDTQYF
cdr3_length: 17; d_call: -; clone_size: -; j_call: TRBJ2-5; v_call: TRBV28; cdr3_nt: TGTGCCAGCAGTTTCGGTGGTGTCAGCCGGTACCAAGAGACCCAGTACTTC; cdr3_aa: CASSFGGVSRYQETQYF
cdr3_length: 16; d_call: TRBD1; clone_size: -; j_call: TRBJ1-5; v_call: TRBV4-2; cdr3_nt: TGTGCCAGCAGCCAATCTTCAGGGGGAGGCAATCAGCCCCAGCATTTT; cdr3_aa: CASSQSSGGGNQPQHF
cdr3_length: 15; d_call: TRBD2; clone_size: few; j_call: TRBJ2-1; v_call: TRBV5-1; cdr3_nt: TGCGCCAGCAGCTTGGCTACTAGCGCCTACAATGAGCAGTTCTTC; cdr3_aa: CASSLATSAYNEQFF
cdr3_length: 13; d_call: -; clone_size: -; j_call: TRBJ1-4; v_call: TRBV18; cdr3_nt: TGTGCCAGCTATACAGGGTCCGATGAAAAACTGTTTTTT; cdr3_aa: CASYTGSDEKLFF
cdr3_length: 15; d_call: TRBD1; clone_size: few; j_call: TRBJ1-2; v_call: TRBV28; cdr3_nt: TGTGCCAGCAGTCCCGGACAGGGGGCCGCCCGCGGCTACACCTTC; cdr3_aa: CASSPGQGAARGYTF
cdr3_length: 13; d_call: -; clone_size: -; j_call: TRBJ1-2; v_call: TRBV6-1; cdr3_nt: TGTGCCAGTGTAGAGAGGGCCGACTATGGCTACACCTTC; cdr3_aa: CASVERADYGYTF
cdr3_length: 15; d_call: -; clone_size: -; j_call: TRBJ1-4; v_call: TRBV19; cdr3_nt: TGTGCCAGTAGTATACGGGGGACCGGGCTAGAAAAACTGTTTTTT; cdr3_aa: CASSIRGTGLEKLFF
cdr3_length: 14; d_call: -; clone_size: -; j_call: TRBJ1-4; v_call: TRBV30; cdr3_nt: TGTGCCTGGAGTGTATCCCCAACTAATGAAAAACTGTTTTTT; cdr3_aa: CAWSVSPTNEKLFF
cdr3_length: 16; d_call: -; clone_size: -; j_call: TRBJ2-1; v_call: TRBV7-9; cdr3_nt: TGTGCCAGCAGCTTATATTCCAGCGTTATATTCAATGAGCAGTTCTTC; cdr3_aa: CASSLYSSVIFNEQFF
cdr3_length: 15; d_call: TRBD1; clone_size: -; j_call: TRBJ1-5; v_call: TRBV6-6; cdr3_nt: TGTGCCAGCAGTACCGCGGACAGGGCAGTACAGCCCCAGCATTTT; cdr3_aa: CASSTADRAVQPQHF
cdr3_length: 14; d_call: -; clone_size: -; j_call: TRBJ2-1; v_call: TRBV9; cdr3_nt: TGTGCCAGCAGCGTAGAGATTGGGAGTACCGAGCAGTTCTTC; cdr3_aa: CASSVEIGSTEQFF
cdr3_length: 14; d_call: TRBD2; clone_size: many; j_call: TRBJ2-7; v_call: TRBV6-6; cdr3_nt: TGTGCCAGCAGCTCCGGGACTATGAGGTACGAGCAGTACTTC; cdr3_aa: CASSSGTMRYEQYF
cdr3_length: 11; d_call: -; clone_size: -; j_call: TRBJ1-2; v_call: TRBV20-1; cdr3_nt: TGCAGTGCACGGCGAGGGGAAGGCTACACCTTC; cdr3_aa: CSARRGEGYTF
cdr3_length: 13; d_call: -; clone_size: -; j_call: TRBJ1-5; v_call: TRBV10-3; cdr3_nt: TGTGCCATCAGCCCGGACAGTAATCAGCCCCAGCATTTT; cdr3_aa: CAISPDSNQPQHF
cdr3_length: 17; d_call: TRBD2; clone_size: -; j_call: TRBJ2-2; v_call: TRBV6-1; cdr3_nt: TGTGCCAGCAGTGAACCCCGGGGAGGGCATCGCACCGGGGAGCTGTTTTTT; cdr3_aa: CASSEPRGGHRTGELFF
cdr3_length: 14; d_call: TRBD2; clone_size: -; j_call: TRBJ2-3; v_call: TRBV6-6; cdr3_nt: TGTGCCAGCAGTCCACTACTAGCGAGGGATACGCAGTATTTT; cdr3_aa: CASSPLLARDTQYF
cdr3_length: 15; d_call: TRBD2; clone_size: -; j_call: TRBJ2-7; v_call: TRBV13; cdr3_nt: TGTGCCAGCAGCTCCGGGACTAGCGAATCCTACGAGCAGTACTTC; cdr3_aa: CASSSGTSESYEQYF
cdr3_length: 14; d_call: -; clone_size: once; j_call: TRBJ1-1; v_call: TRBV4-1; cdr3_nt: TGCGCCAGCAGCCAAGAAGGGTTAGGAACTGAAGCTTTCTTT; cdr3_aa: CASSQEGLGTEAFF
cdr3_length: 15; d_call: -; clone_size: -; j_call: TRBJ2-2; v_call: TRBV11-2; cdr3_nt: TGTGCCAGCAGCTTTAGAGGGGTCGACACCGGGGAGCTGTTTTTT; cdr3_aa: CASSFRGVDTGELFF
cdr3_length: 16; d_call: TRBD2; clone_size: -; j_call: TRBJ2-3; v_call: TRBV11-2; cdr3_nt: TGTGCCAGCAGCCAAGGACTAAGCGGGAACACAGATACGCAGTATTTT; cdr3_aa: CASSQGLSGNTDTQYF
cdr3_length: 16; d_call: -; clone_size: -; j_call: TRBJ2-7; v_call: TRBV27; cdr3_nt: TGTGCCAGCAGTTTGTCCCTTAGCGGTTCATCCTACGAGCAGTACTTC; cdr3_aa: CASSLSLSGSSYEQYF
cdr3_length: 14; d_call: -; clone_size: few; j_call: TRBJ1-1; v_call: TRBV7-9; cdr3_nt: TGTGCCAGCAGCTTAGCGGGGCCTAACAGGGAAGCTTTCTTT; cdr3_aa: CASSLAGPNREAFF
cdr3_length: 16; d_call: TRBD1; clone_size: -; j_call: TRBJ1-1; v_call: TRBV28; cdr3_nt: TGTGCCAGCAGTTCCTTCACATGGACAGGGAACACTGAAGCTTTCTTT; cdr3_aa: CASSSFTWTGNTEAFF
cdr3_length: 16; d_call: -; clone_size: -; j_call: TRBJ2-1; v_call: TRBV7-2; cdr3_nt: TGTGCCAGCAGCTTATGGGGCAGGGAAGATGGAAATGAGCAGTTCTTC; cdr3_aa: CASSLWGREDGNEQFF
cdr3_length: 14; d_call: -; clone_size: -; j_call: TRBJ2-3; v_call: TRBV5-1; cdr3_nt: TGCGCCAGCAGCCTCCTTTCTAGCACAGATACGCAGTATTTT; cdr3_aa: CASSLLSSTDTQYF
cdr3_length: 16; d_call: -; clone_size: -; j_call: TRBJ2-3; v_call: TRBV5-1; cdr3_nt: TGCGCCAGCAGCAAAATCCCGGGACCGGAGGGAGATACGCAGTATTTT; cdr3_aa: CASSKIPGPEGDTQYF
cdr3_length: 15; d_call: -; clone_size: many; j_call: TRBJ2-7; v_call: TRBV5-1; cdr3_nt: TGCGCCAGCAGCTTCCGGTCCCAACATCTCTACGAGCAGTACTTC; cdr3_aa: CASSFRSQHLYEQYF
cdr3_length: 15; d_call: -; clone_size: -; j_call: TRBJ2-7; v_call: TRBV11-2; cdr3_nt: TGTGCCAGCAGCCCTAGAGGGAGCCTAGTTTACGAGCAGTACTTC; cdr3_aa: CASSPRGSLVYEQYF
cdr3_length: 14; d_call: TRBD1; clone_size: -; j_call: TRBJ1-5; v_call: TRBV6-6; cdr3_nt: TGTGCCAGCAGTTACCCAGGGGGAGATCAGCCCCAGCATTTT; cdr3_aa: CASSYPGGDQPQHF
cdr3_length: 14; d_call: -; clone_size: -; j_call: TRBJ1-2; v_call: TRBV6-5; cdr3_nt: TGTGCCAGCAGTTACTCTCGAGAAGACTATGGCTACACCTTC; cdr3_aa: CASSYSREDYGYTF
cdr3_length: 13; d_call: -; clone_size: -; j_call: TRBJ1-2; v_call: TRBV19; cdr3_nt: TGTGCCAGTGGCCTTGGGGGGAGCTATGGCTACACCTTC; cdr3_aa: CASGLGGSYGYTF
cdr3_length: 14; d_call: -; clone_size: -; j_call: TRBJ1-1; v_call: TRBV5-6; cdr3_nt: TGTGCCAGCAGCTTCCGCGGGGTGCACACTGAAGCTTTCTTT; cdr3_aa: CASSFRGVHTEAFF
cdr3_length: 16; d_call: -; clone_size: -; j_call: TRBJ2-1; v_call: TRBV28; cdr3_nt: TGTGCCAGCAGCCCTTTGGTGGGAAACGCCTACAATGAGCAGTTCTTC; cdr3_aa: CASSPLVGNAYNEQFF
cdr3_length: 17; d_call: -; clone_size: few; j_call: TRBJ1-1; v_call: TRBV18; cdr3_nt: TGTGCCAGCTCACCGCCAGAAGGGGTAATCTCGAACACTGAAGCTTTCTTT; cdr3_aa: CASSPPEGVISNTEAFF
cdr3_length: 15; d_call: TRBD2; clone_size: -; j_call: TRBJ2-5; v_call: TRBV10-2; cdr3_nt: TGCGCCAGCACTATGAATAGGGGACTACAAGAGACCCAGTACTTC; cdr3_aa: CASTMNRGLQETQYF